This note documents a single T cell receptor beta chain sequence. Antigen unknown. The data originate from a study of PD-1 blockade in mismatch repair-deficient tumors. The study, taken as a whole, reports: All three positive peptides came from frameshift mutations, yielding about 150 blood TCRs.

The CDR3 is 12 residues long. The trim removed 6 bases at V and 4 bases at J, leaving 1 base unmatched. Germline CDR1 reads MNHEY; CDR2 reads SMNVEV (reference sequence). Assay used: immunoSEQ multiplex PCR; TCRdb lists only in-frame clones, some missing. The sample shows more than 9,500 clones, approximately 86% of them seen only once. Time point of the sample: roughly 10-day in vitro stimulation with candidate neoantigen peptide 2. About seven ELISpot-reactive neoantigen peptides each drove a 10-day in vitro stimulation. An identically run culture lacking peptide was the fold-change baseline. The V call is TRBV27, the J call TRBJ1-2; TRBD1 aligns across 8 bases. Sequences were derived from cells cultured in vitro, sampled from a patient treated with pembrolizumab. The clonotype comes from an adult with mismatch repair-deficient cancer. The chain's CDR3 is CASRTGGYGYTF. The CDR3 DNA sequence: TGTGCCAGCAGAACAGGGGGCTATGGCTACACCTTC.